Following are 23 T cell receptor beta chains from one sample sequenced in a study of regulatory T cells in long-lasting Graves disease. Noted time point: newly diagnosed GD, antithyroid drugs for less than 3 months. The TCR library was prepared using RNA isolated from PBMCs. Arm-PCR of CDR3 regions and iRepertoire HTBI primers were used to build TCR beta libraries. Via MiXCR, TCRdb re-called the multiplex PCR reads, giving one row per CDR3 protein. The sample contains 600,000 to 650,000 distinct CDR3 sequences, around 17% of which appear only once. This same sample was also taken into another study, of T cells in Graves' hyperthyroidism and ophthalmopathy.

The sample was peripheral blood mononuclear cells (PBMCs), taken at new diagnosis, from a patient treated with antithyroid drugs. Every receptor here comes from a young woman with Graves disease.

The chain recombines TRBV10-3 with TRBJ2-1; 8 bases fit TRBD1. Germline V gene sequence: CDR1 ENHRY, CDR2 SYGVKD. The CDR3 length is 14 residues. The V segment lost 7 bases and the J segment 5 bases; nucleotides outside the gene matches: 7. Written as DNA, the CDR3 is TGTGCCATCAAGGACAGGGAGGTCAACAATGAGCAGTTCTTC. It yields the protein CAIKDREVNNEQFF.

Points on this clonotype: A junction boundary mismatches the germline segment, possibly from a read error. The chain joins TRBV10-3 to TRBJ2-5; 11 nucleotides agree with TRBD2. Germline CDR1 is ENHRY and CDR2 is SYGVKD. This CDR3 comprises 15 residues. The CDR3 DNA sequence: TGTGCCATCAGTGCCGGGACTAGCGGTGGAGAGGCCCAGTACTTC. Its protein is CAISAGTSGGEAQYF.

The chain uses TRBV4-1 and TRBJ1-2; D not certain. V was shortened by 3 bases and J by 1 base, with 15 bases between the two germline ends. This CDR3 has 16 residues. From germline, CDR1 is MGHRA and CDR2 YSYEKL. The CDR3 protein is CASSQNPSTVNYGYTF. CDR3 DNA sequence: TGCGCCAGCAGCCAGAACCCATCGACGGTTAACTATGGCTACACCTTC.

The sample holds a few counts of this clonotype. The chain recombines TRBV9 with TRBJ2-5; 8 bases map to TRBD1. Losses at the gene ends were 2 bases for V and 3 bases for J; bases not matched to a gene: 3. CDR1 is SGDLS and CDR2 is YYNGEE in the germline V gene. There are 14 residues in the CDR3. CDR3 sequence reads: CASSVDRGKETQYF. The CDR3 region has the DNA TGTGCCAGCAGCGTCGACAGGGGAAAAGAGACCCAGTACTTC.

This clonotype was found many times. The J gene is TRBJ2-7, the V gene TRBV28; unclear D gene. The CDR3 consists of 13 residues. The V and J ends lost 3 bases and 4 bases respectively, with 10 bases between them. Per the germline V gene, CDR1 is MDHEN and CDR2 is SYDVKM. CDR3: CASSLRRFYEQYF. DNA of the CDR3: TGTGCCAGCAGTTTGCGCAGGTTTTACGAGCAGTACTTC.

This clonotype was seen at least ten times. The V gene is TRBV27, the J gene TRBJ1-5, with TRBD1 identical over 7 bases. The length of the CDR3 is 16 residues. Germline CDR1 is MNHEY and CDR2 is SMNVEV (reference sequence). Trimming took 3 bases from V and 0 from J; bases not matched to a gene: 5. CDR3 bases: TGTGCCAGCAGTTTTTCCCGACAGGGTAGCAATCAGCCCCAGCATTTT. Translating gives CASSFSRQGSNQPQHF.

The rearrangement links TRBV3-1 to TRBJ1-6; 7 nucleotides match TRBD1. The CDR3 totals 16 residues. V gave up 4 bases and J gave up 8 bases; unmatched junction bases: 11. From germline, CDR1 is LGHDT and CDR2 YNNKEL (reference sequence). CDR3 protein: CASSRGTAARYSPLHF. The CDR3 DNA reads TGTGCCAGCAGCCGGGGGACAGCCGCACGCTATTCACCCCTCCACTTT.

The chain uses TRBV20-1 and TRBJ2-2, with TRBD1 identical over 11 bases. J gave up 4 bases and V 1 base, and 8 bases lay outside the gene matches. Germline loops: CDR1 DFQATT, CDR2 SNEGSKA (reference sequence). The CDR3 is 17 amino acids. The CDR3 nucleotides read TGCAGTGCTAGAGTCGCCCCGGGACAGGGGGGCACCGGGGAGCTGTTTTTT. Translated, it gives CSARVAPGQGGTGELFF.

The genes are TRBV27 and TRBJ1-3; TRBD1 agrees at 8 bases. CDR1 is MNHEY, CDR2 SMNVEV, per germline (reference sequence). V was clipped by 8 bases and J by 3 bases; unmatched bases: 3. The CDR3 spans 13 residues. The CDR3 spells CASRDRSGNTIYF. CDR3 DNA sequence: TGTGCCAGCCGGGACAGGAGTGGAAACACCATATATTTT.

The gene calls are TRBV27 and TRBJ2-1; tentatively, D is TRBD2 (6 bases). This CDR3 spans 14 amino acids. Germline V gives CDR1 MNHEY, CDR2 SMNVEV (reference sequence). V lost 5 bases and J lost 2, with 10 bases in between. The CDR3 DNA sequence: TGTGCCAGCAGTCCTCGCGGGACCTACAATGAGCAGTTCTTC. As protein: CASSPRGTYNEQFF.

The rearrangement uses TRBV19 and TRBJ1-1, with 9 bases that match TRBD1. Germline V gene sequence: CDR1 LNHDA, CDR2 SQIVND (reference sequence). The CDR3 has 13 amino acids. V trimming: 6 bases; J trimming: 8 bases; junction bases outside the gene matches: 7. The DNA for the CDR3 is TGTGCCAGTAGCAGGACAGGGGTAGGAGAAGCTTTCTTT. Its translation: CASSRTGVGEAFF.

CDR3 DNA: TGTGCCTGGAGCCCCCGCGGGGGACGCCTTTCACCCCTCCACTTT. Its protein product is CAWSPRGGRLSPLHF. The genes are TRBV30 and TRBJ1-6; TRBD1 is a possible D gene (5 bases). The CDR3 is 15 amino acids. V was pared by 3 bases and J by 9 bases, with 18 bases between. CDR1 and CDR2 from the germline V gene are GTSNPN and SVGIG (reference sequence).

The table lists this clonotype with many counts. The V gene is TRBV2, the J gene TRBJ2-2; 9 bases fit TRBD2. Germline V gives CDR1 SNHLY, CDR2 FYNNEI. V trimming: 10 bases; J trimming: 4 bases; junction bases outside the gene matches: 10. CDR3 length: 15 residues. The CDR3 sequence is CATTTSGTITGELFF. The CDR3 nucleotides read TGTGCCACCACGACTAGCGGAACTATCACCGGGGAGCTGTTTTTT.

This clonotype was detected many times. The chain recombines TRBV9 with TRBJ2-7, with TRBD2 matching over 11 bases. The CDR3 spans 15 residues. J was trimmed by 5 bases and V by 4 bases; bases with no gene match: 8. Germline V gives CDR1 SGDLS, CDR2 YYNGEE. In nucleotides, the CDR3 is TGTGCCAGCAGCCGAACTAGCGGGAGTTTAGACGAGCAGTACTTC. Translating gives CASSRTSGSLDEQYF.

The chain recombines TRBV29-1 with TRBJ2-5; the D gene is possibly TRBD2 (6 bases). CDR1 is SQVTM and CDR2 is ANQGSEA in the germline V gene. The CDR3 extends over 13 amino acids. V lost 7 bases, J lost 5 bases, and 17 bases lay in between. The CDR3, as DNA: TGCAGCGCTTCGACTGGACTATACGAGACCCAGTACTTC. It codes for CSASTGLYETQYF.

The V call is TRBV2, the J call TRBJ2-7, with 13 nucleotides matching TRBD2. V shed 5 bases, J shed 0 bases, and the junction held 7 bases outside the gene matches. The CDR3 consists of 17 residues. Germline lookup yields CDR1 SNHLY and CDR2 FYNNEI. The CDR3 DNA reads TGTGCCAGCAGTCTTACCGGGACTAGCGGGACCTCCTACGAGCAGTACTTC. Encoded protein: CASSLTGTSGTSYEQYF.

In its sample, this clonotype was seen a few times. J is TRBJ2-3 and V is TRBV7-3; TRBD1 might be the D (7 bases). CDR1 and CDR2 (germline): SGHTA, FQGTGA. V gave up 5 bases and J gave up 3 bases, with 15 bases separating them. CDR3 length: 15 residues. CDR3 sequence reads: CASSQGGQMTDTQYF. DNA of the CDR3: TGTGCCAGCAGCCAGGGGGGACAGATGACAGATACGCAGTATTTT. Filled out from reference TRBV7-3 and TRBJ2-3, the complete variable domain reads GAGVSQTPSNKVTEKGKYVELRCDPISGHTALYWYRQSLGQGPEFLIYFQGTGAADDSGLPNDRFFAVRPEGSVSTLKIQRTERGDSAVYLCASSQGGQMTDTQYFGPGTRLTVL.

The CDR3 is CSAENSGPTKNIQYF. CDR3 coding DNA: TGCAGTGCTGAAAATAGCGGGCCGACCAAAAACATTCAGTACTTC. The chain uses TRBV20-1 and TRBJ2-4, with TRBD2 identical over 7 bases. This CDR3 spans 15 amino acids. Germline V gene sequence: CDR1 DFQATT, CDR2 SNEGSKA (reference sequence). The V gene end was trimmed by 5 bases and the J gene end by 2 bases; junction bases not matched to a gene: 9.

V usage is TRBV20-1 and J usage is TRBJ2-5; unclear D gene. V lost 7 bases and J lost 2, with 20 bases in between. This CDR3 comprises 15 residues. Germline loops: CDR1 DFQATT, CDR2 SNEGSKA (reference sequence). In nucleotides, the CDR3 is TGCAGTGTCTACTCGGGTTCGGGCAATCAAGAGACCCAGTACTTC. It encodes CSVYSGSGNQETQYF.

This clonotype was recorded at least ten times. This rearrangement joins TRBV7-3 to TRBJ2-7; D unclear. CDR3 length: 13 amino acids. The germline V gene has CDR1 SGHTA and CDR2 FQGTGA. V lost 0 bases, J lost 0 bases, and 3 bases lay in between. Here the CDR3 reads CASSLTPSYEQYF. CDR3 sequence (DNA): TGTGCCAGCAGCTTAACTCCCTCCTACGAGCAGTACTTC.

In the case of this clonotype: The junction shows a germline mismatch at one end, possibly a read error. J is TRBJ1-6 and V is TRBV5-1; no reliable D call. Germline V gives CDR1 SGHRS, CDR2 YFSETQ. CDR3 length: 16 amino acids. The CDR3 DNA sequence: TGTGCCAGCAGCTTGAGTATGCAGCGCGGTAATTCACCCCTCCACTTT. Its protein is CASSLSMQRGNSPLHF.

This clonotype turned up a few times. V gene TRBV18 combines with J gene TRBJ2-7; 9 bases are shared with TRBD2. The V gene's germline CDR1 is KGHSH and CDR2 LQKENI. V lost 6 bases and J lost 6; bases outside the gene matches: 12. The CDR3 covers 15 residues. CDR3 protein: CASSLSGGRASEQYF. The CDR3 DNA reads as TGTGCCAGCTCTCTCTCCGGCGGGAGGGCCAGCGAGCAGTACTTC.

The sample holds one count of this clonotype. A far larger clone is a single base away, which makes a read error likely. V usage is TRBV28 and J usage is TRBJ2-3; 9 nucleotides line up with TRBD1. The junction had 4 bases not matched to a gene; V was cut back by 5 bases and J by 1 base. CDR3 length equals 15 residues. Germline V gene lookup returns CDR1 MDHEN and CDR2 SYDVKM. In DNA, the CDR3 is TGTGCCAGCAGTGGAGGGGACAGGGGCACAGATACGCAGTATTTT. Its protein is CASSGGDRGTDTQYF.